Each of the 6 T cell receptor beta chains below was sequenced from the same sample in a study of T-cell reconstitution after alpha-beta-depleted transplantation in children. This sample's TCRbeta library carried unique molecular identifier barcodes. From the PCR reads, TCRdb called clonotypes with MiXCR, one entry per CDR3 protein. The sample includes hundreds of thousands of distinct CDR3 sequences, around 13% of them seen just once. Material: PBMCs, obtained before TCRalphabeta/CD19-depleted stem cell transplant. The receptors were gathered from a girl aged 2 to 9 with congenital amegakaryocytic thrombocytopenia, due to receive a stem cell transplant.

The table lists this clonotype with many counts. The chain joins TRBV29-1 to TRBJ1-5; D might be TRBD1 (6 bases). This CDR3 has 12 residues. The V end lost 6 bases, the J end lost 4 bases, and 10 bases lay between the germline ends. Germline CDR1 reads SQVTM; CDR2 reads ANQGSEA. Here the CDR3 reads CSVQGRNQPQHF. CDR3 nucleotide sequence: TGCAGCGTACAGGGAAGGAATCAGCCCCAGCATTTT.

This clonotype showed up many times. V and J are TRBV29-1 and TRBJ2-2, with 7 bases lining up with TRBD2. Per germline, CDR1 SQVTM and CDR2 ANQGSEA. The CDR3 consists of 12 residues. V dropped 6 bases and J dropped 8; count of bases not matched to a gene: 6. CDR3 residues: CSVTLAAGELFF. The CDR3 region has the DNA TGCAGCGTCACTCTAGCGGCAGGGGAGCTGTTTTTT.

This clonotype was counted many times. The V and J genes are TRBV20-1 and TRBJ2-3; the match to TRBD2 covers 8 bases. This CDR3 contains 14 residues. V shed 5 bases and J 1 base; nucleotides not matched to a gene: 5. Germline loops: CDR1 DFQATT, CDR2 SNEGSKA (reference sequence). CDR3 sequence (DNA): TGCAGTGCTCTGAAGACTAGCGGCACAGATACGCAGTATTTT. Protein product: CSALKTSGTDTQYF.

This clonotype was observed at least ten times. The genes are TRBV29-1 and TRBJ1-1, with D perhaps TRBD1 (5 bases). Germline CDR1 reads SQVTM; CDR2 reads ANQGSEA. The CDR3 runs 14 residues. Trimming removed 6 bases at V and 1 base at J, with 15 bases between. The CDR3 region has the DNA TGCAGCGTCCGACCAGCAGGGACGAACACTGAAGCTTTCTTT. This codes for CSVRPAGTNTEAFF.

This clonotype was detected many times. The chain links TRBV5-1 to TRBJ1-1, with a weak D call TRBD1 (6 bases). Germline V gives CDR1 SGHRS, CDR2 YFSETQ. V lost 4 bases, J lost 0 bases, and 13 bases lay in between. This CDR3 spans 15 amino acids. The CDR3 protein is CASSLRTAMNTEAFF. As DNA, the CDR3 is TGCGCCAGCAGCCTGAGGACAGCCATGAACACTGAAGCTTTCTTT.

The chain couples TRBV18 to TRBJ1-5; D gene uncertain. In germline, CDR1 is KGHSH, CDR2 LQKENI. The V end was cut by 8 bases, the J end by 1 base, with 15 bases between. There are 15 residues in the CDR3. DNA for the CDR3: TGTGCCAGCACCCGGGCAGGCACCAGCAATCAGCCCCAGCATTTT. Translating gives CASTRAGTSNQPQHF. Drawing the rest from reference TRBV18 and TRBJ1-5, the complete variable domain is NAGVMQNPRHLVRRRGQEARLRCSPMKGHSHVYWYRQLPEEGLKFMVYLQKENIIDESGMPKERFSAEFPKEGPSILRIQQVVRGDSAAYFCASTRAGTSNQPQHFGDGTRLSIL.